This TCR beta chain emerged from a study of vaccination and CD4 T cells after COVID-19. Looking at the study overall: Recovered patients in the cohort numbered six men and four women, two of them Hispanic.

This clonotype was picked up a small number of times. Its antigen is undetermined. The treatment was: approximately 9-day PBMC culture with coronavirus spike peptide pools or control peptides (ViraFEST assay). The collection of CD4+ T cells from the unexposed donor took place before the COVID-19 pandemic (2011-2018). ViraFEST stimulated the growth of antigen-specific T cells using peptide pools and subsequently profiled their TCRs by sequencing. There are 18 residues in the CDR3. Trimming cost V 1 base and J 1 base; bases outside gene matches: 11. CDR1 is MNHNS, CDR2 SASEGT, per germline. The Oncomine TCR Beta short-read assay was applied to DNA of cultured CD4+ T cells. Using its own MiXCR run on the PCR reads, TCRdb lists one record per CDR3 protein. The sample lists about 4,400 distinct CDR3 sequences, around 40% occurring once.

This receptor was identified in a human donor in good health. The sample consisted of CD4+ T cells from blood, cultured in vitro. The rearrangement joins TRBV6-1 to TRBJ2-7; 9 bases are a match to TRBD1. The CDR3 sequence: CASSEGGYRGQESYEQYF. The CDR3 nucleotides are TGTGCCAGCAGTGAAGGGGGGTACAGGGGGCAGGAGTCCTACGAGCAGTACTTC.